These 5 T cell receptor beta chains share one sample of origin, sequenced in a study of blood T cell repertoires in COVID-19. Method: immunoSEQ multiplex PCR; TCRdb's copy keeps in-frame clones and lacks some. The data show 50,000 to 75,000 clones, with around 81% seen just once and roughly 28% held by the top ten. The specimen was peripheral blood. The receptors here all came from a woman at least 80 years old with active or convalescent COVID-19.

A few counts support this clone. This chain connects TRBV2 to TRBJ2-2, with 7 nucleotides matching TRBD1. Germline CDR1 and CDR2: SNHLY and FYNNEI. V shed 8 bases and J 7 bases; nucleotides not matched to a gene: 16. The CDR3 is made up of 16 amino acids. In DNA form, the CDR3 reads TGTGCCAGCCTGGGGACCGGGGACAGAAAACGCGGGGAGCTGTTTTTT. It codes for CASLGTGDRKRGELFF.

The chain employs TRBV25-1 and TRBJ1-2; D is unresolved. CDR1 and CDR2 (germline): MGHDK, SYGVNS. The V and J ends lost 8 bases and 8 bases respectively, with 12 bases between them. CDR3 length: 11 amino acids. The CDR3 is CASSTSVGYTF. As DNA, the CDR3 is TGTGCCAGCTCTACAAGCGTAGGCTACACCTTC.

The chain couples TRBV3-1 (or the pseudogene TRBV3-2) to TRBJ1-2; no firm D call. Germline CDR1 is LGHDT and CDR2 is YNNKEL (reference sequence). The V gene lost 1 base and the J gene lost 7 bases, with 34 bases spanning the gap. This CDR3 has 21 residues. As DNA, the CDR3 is TGTGCCAGCAGCCAAGTTAATGGGGAGTCGGATAACGGTCCAGAGGTGCGTGGCTACACCTTC. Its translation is CASSQVNGESDNGPEVRGYTF.

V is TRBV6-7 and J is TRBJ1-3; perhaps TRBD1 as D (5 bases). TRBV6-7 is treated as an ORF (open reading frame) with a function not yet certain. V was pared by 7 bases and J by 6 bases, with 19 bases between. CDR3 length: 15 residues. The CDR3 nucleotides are TGTGCCAGCAATAGCCCACAGGAGGGGCTAAACACCATATATTTT. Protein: CASNSPQEGLNTIYF.

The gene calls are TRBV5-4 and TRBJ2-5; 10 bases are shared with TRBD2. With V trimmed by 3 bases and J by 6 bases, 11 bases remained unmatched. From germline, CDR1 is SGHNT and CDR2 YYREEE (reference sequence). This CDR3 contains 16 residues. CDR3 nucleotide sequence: TGTGCCAGCAGCTGGGTAGCGGGGGGAGGTTCGAAGACCCAGTACTTC. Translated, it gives CASSWVAGGGSKTQYF.